This entry lists 31 T cell receptor beta chains sequenced from one sample in a study of T cells in Graves' hyperthyroidism and ophthalmopathy. Amplification of TCR beta CDR3 regions was performed using RNA transcripts as template. The HTBI primer set served for first-round RT-PCR of the TCR CDR3. TCRdb redid the calling of the multiplex PCR reads with MiXCR, one entry per CDR3 protein. The profile shows roughly 420,000 distinct CDR3 sequences, approximately 15% of them singletons. The sequenced sample consisted of blood. These receptors were collected from a woman under 30 with Graves' hyperthyroidism.

The rearrangement links TRBV7-6 to TRBJ2-2; D gene ambiguous. The CDR3 has 13 residues. The V gene lost 2 bases and the J gene lost 7 bases, with 8 bases spanning the gap. Looked up from germline, CDR1 is SGHVS and CDR2 is FNYEAQ. The CDR3 DNA reads TGTGCCAGCAGCTTAAGCCCGATCGGGGAGCTGTTTTTT. Amino acids: CASSLSPIGELFF.

This clonotype was picked up many times. The rearrangement joins TRBV3-1 to TRBJ1-2; D is ambiguous. The CDR3 loop spans 14 amino acids. CDR1 is LGHDT, CDR2 YNNKEL, per germline (reference sequence). The V end lost 1 base, the J end lost 1 base, and 7 bases lay between the germline ends. The CDR3 sequence is CASSQGWINYGYTF. The CDR3 DNA reads as TGTGCCAGCAGCCAAGGGTGGATTAACTATGGCTACACCTTC.

The chain recombines TRBV20-1 with TRBJ1-4, with D possibly being TRBD1 (5 bases). The V gene's germline CDR1 is DFQATT and CDR2 SNEGSKA (reference sequence). V was shortened by 2 bases and J by 3 bases, with 13 bases between the two germline ends. The CDR3 spans 15 residues. This chain's CDR3 is CSARLVGGANEKLFF. CDR3 coding DNA: TGCAGTGCTAGATTGGTTGGGGGGGCTAATGAAAAACTGTTTTTT.

As regards this clonotype: This may arise from a read error, as a much more abundant clone is one base away. The genes are TRBV6-1 and TRBJ1-4; D not resolved. V was shortened by 5 bases and J by 7 bases, with 17 bases between the two germline ends. Germline values: CDR1 MNHNS, CDR2 SASEGT. The CDR3 loop spans 15 amino acids. CDR3 sequence: CASSSTGAPREKLFF. The CDR3 DNA is TGTGCCAGCAGTTCCACGGGCGCCCCCCGTGAAAAACTGTTTTTT.

This clonotype has more than one count but fewer than ten. The rearrangement links TRBV9 to TRBJ2-2; D perhaps matches TRBD2 (7 bases). Germline CDR1 reads SGDLS; CDR2 reads YYNGEE. The CDR3 contains 17 residues. Trimming shortened V by 3 bases and J by 4 bases, and 19 bases separated the two germline ends. The CDR3 bases are TGTGCCAGCAGCGCCTCCTTGAACGGGGGGCGCACCGGGGAGCTGTTTTTT. Translating gives CASSASLNGGRTGELFF. The whole variable domain, filled in from reference TRBV9 and TRBJ2-2, reads DSGVTQTPKHLITATGQRVTLRCSPRSGDLSVYWYQQSLDQGLQFLIQYYNGEERAKGNILERFSAQQFPDLHSELNLSSLELGDSALYFCASSASLNGGRTGELFFGEGSRLTVL.

The rearrangement uses TRBV19 and TRBJ2-3; possibly TRBD2 for D (6 bases). The V gene's germline CDR1 is LNHDA and CDR2 SQIVND (reference sequence). The CDR3 spans 17 residues. Deletions cut 3 bases from V and 4 bases from J, with 20 bases between. DNA for the CDR3: TGTGCCAGTAGTATCGGGACGCTTGGAGGGCTCTCAGATACGCAGTATTTT. It yields the protein CASSIGTLGGLSDTQYF.

This clonotype was seen at least ten times. V and J are TRBV18 and TRBJ2-7, with TRBD2 matching 9 bases. The CDR3 covers 15 residues. The junction had 8 bases not matched to a gene; V was cut back by 3 bases and J by 5 bases. Germline CDR1 reads KGHSH; CDR2 reads LQKENI. CDR3 DNA sequence: TGTGCCAGCTCACCGATAGCGGGAGATTCCCACGAGCAGTACTTC. Translation: CASSPIAGDSHEQYF.

The rearrangement links TRBV20-1 to TRBJ2-6; D ambiguous. V gave up 0 bases and J gave up 0 bases, with 3 bases separating them. This CDR3 contains 14 residues. CDR1 and CDR2 from the germline V gene are DFQATT and SNEGSKA (reference sequence). The CDR3 DNA is TGCAGTGCTAGAGACCTCTCTGGGGCCAACGTCCTGACTTTC. Its protein is CSARDLSGANVLTF.

This clonotype showed up many times. This sequence joins TRBV18 and TRBJ2-6, with D perhaps matching TRBD1 (6 bases). V shed 3 bases and J shed 2 bases, with 8 bases lying between them. Germline V gene sequence: CDR1 KGHSH, CDR2 LQKENI. The CDR3 contains 15 residues. CDR3 nucleotides: TGTGCCAGCTCACCGGGGGCCCCTGGGGCCAACGTCCTGACTTTC. Translating it yields CASSPGAPGANVLTF.

This clonotype was detected once. The genes are TRBV19 and TRBJ2-7; D remains unclear. The V end was cut by 4 bases, the J end by 1 base, with 8 bases between. This CDR3 is built from 13 residues. Germline V lookup: CDR1 LNHDA, CDR2 SQIVND (reference sequence). The CDR3 loop reads CASSNQPSYEQYF. CDR3 nucleotides: TGTGCCAGTAGTAACCAGCCTTCCTACGAGCAGTACTTC.

This chain joins TRBV28 and TRBJ2-5; 14 nucleotides match TRBD2. V trimming: 4 bases; J trimming: 7 bases; junction bases outside the gene matches: 11. The V gene's germline CDR1 is MDHEN and CDR2 SYDVKM. The CDR3 sequence is 17 residues long. CDR3 sequence: CASSSAGLAGAGGTQYF. The DNA for the CDR3 is TGTGCCAGCAGTTCCGCGGGACTAGCGGGGGCGGGGGGGACCCAGTACTTC.

The table lists this clonotype with many counts. The rearrangement joins TRBV3-1 to TRBJ2-7; D uncertain. V lost 1 base, J lost 2 bases, and 9 bases lay in between. Germline loops: CDR1 LGHDT, CDR2 YNNKEL (reference sequence). The CDR3 consists of 14 residues. CDR3 DNA sequence: TGTGCCAGCAGCCAAGCCCAGCAGACCTACGAGCAGTACTTC. Translation: CASSQAQQTYEQYF.

The sample holds many counts of this clonotype. The rearrangement joins TRBV3-1 to TRBJ2-1; TRBD2 might be the D (6 bases). Between the trimmed V and J ends, which lost 2 bases and 7 bases, there was a span of 9 bases. Germline V gives CDR1 LGHDT, CDR2 YNNKEL (reference sequence). This CDR3 has 13 amino acids. The DNA for the CDR3 is TGTGCCAGCAGCCAACTAGCGCAGAATGAGCAGTTCTTC. Amino acids: CASSQLAQNEQFF.

In its sample, this clonotype was seen a few times. The genes are TRBV5-1 and TRBJ2-2; 9 nucleotides line up with TRBD1. There are 16 residues in the CDR3. Unmatched junction bases numbered 9, after V lost 4 bases and J lost 5 bases. Per germline, CDR1 SGHRS and CDR2 YFSETQ. The CDR3 protein is CASSKTGGADTGELFF. As DNA, the CDR3 is TGCGCCAGCAGCAAAACAGGGGGCGCGGATACCGGGGAGCTGTTTTTT.

This clonotype came up many times. The V call is TRBV6-5, the J call TRBJ2-5; 11 nucleotides line up with TRBD1. The germline gives CDR1 MNHEY, CDR2 SVGAGI. This CDR3 spans 16 amino acids. Losses at the gene ends were 2 bases for V and 1 base for J; bases not matched to a gene: 3. This chain's CDR3 is CASSYGTGGTQETQYF. CDR3 bases: TGTGCCAGCAGTTACGGGACAGGGGGGACCCAAGAGACCCAGTACTTC.

This clonotype was picked up many times. The V and J genes are TRBV11-1 and TRBJ1-2, with D possibly TRBD1 on 6 matching bases. This CDR3 spans 15 amino acids. Germline CDR1 reads SGHAT; CDR2 reads FQDESV (reference sequence). V lost 1 base, J lost 4 bases, and 13 bases lay in between. CDR3 loop: CASSLEPGEGYGYTF. CDR3 coding DNA: TGTGCCAGCAGCTTAGAGCCAGGGGAAGGCTATGGCTACACCTTC.

This clonotype has a count of ten or more. The chain combines TRBV12-3 or TRBV12-4 with TRBJ2-4; tentatively, D is TRBD1 (6 bases). The ends were cut back, 5 bases at V and 3 bases at J, with 14 bases in the middle. This CDR3 is built from 15 residues. This CDR3 reads CASSPRAGVKNIQYF. In DNA, the CDR3 is TGTGCCAGCAGTCCAAGGGCAGGGGTCAAAAACATTCAGTACTTC.

The table lists this clonotype with many counts. The chain links TRBV6-2 or TRBV6-3 to TRBJ1-3, with D hard to call. V was cut by 5 bases and J by 4 bases, with 15 bases left in between. The CDR3 spans 15 residues. The V gene's germline CDR1 is MNHEY and CDR2 SVGEGT. CDR3 protein: CASSQRTWLGNTIYF. The CDR3 nucleotides read TGTGCCAGCAGTCAACGGACCTGGCTCGGAAACACCATATATTTT.

The table lists this clonotype with a few counts. The chain is built from TRBV19 and TRBJ2-2; D is possibly TRBD1 (5 bases). V was shortened by 1 base and J by 0 bases, with 18 bases between the two germline ends. CDR1 and CDR2 from the germline V gene are LNHDA and SQIVND (reference sequence). CDR3 length: 19 amino acids. The CDR3 sequence is CASSIAASQDTANTGELFF. The CDR3 bases are TGTGCCAGTAGTATAGCCGCCTCTCAGGACACTGCGAACACCGGGGAGCTGTTTTTT.

This clonotype was detected many times. The CDR3 nucleotides read TGTGCCAGCAGTCCGTCGGGGGTTAGGGGCATTCAGTACTTC. Translation gives CASSPSGVRGIQYF. This sequence joins TRBV28 and TRBJ2-4, with a tentative D call TRBD2 (6 bases). V was clipped by 5 bases and J by 9 bases, with 17 bases between them. The germline CDR1 and CDR2 sequences are MDHEN and SYDVKM. The CDR3 length is 14 residues.

This clonotype was detected ten times or more. V is TRBV10-3 and J is TRBJ1-1, with D maybe TRBD1 (5 bases). The germline CDR1 and CDR2 sequences are ENHRY and SYGVKD. Trimming cost V 10 bases and J 0 bases, with 15 bases left between them. The CDR3 spans 14 residues. The CDR3 nucleotides are TGTGCCACAGGCGGTTCACAGGTGAACACTGAAGCTTTCTTT. Protein: CATGGSQVNTEAFF.

This clonotype was counted many times. The rearrangement uses TRBV6-5 and TRBJ2-7, with D possibly matching TRBD1 (5 bases). V was clipped by 0 bases and J by 4 bases, with 19 bases between them. This CDR3 is 17 amino acids long. The germline gives CDR1 MNHEY, CDR2 SVGAGI. CDR3 bases: TGTGCCAGCAGTTACTCGGGGTATACAGGATTTGGATACGAGCAGTACTTC. Translating gives CASSYSGYTGFGYEQYF.

The V call is TRBV14, the J call TRBJ2-7, with D possibly being TRBD2 (7 bases). This CDR3 has 17 amino acids. Trimming cost V 4 bases and J 0 bases, with 19 bases left between them. Per the germline V gene, CDR1 is SGHDN and CDR2 is FVKESK. The CDR3 coding sequence is TGTGCCAGCAGCCCCCGTAGGTGGCGGGGGCCCTCCTACGAGCAGTACTTC. It is translated as CASSPRRWRGPSYEQYF.

This clonotype occurred many times. The chain combines TRBV12-3 or TRBV12-4 with TRBJ2-7; 9 positions agree with TRBD2. Trimming removed 6 bases from V and 6 bases from J; junction bases left unmatched: 18. The CDR3 has 17 amino acids. The CDR3 protein is CASSSDFLLAGTREQYF. The CDR3 DNA reads TGTGCCAGCAGCTCCGACTTTTTGCTAGCGGGAACCCGCGAGCAGTACTTC.

This clonotype has a handful of counts. J is TRBJ1-2 and V is TRBV7-2, with 7 bases matching TRBD1. Germline CDR1 SGHTA, CDR2 FQGNSA. The CDR3 length is 13 residues. Unmatched junction bases numbered 7, after V lost 4 bases and J lost 8 bases. The DNA for the CDR3 is TGTGCCAGCAGCTCCCCCTCAGGGGGGGGCTACACCTTC. Translation gives CASSSPSGGGYTF.

The chain combines TRBV20-1 with TRBJ2-7; 15 bases align to TRBD2. Germline V gives CDR1 DFQATT, CDR2 SNEGSKA (reference sequence). This CDR3 has 15 residues. The trim removed 6 bases at V and 2 bases at J, leaving 5 bases unmatched. The CDR3, as DNA: TGCAGTGCCTCGGGACTAGCGGGAGGACCCTACGAGCAGTACTTC. It is translated as CSASGLAGGPYEQYF.

A note on this clonotype: A clone one base away is much larger, so this may be a read error. This chain connects TRBV28 to TRBJ1-2; possible D gene TRBD1, 5 bases. The CDR3 is 12 residues long. Germline CDR1 MDHEN, CDR2 SYDVKM. V was clipped by 3 bases and J by 10 bases, with 12 bases between them. The DNA of the CDR3 is TGTGCCAGCAGTTTCCCCAGGGATGTCTACACCTTC. As protein: CASSFPRDVYTF.

In this sample, this clonotype turned up many times. The V gene is TRBV6-1, the J gene TRBJ2-7; 12 positions match TRBD1. This CDR3 comprises 15 residues. Germline values: CDR1 MNHNS, CDR2 SASEGT. V lost 3 bases, J lost 7 bases, and 7 bases stayed unmatched. The CDR3 reads CASSEQGQGAWEQYF. The DNA of the CDR3 is TGTGCCAGCAGTGAGCAGGGACAGGGGGCCTGGGAGCAGTACTTC.

This chain uses TRBV7-3 with TRBJ2-1, with 13 nucleotides matching TRBD2. The V and J ends lost 5 bases and 4 bases, in that order; junction bases with no gene match: 5. The CDR3 contains 16 residues. Germline V gives CDR1 SGHTA, CDR2 FQGTGA. CDR3 coding DNA: TGTGCCAGCAGCCTCGGGACTAGCGGGGCGTACAATGAGCAGTTCTTC. Translated, it gives CASSLGTSGAYNEQFF.

The rearrangement links TRBV13 to TRBJ2-7; 8 positions agree with TRBD1. The V gene's germline CDR1 is PRHDT and CDR2 FYEKMQ (reference sequence). This CDR3 is 14 amino acids long. V was pared by 4 bases and J by 2 bases, with 4 bases of the junction left unmatched. In DNA form, the CDR3 reads TGTGCCAGCAGCTCCGGGGACAGGACCTACGAGCAGTACTTC. This codes for CASSSGDRTYEQYF.

In its sample, this clonotype was seen many times. J is TRBJ2-7 and V is TRBV11-2, with 10 bases identical to TRBD1. The CDR3 is 14 amino acids. The J segment lost 5 bases and the V segment lost 5 bases, leaving 6 bases of the junction unmatched. From germline, CDR1 is SGHAT and CDR2 FQNNGV. The DNA of the CDR3 is TGTGCCAGCAGCCCGGGGGGGACAGGGGACGAGCAGTACTTC. Residues: CASSPGGTGDEQYF.